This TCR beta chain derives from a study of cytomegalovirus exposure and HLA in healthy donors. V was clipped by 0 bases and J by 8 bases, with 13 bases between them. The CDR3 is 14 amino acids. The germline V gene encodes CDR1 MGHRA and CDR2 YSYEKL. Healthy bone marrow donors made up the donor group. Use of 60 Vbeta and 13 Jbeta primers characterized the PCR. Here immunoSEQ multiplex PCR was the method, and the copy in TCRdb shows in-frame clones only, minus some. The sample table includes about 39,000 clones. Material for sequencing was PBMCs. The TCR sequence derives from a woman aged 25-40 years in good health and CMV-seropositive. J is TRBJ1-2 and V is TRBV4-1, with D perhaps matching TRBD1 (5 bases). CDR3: CASSQEPQGWGYTF. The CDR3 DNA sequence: TGCGCCAGCAGCCAAGAACCCCAGGGATGGGGCTACACCTTC.